This record covers a single TCR beta chain. This clonotype turned up a few times. The antigen this receptor binds is unknown. No per-base quality is available; no much larger clone lies one base away. The data were obtained in a study of blood T cells in healthy people across ages (dated by TCRdb to 2014 to 2015). Background for the entire study: In model experiments, roughly one uniquely barcoded TCR beta cDNA molecule per two T cells was captured by template switching. Age-related changes in TCR beta repertoire diversity were measured in the study by deep sequencing normalized with unique cDNA molecular identifiers. Two additional independent replicas of 1 million unique cDNA reads from the same blood draw were analyzed for two donors (one aged 18 to 30 and one aged 80 or older). The donors were divided into four age groups: young (average about 16 years), middle-aged (roughly 42), aged (approximately 62) and long-lived (nearly 85).

The donors were roughly 39 Caucasian individuals from Russia, aged 6 to 90 years, who were systemically healthy. Approximately 9.7 milliliters of peripheral blood were drawn from each donor into EDTA-treated Vacutainer tubes. Ficoll-Paque density-gradient centrifugation was used to isolate PBMCs, with at least 6 million per sample. Total RNA, at least 6 micrograms per sample, was extracted from PBMCs with Trizol reagent. The percentages of naive CD45RAhigh/CD27high T cells were determined by flow cytometry on a PBMC aliquot from every donor. The V end gives up 7 bases and the J end 8 bases, leaving 12 bases in the junction not matched to a gene. CDR1 and CDR2, looked up from the germline V gene, are SGHTA and FQGNSA. The CDR3 sequence holds 17 residues, the cysteine and phenylalanine included. Only the CDR3 part of the read is kept: 51 bases, read in frame from the first base. What the research found in general, with its limitations: As age increased, observed TCR beta diversity per million T cells dropped in a roughly linear way, and a significant reduction was already evident by age 40. Estimates of total diversity from one million sequenced T cells were regarded as lower bounds and underestimates. Because profiling used bulk unsorted PBMCs, naive and antigen-experienced compartments could not be compared conclusively. Compared with the aged group, the long-lived group had more naive CD4+ T cells, fewer expanded clones and increased TCR diversity, a pattern suggesting age selection. Donor CMV infection status was unknown, potentially confounding age-related changes in expanded clonotypes. A strong correlation was found between observed TCR beta diversity and the percentage of naive T cells measured by flow cytometry.

Receptors were amplified or captured by 5' RACE. Data came from an Illumina HiSeq 2500. A second PCR of 7 to 11 cycles was performed with a sample-barcoded 5' primer and a J-beta primer mix. A unique molecular identifier was introduced onto each TCR beta cDNA molecule by a template-switch 5' adaptor carrying 12 random nucleotides. Each sample yielded at least 2.5 million CDR3-containing paired-end reads. All of the RNA was converted into first-strand cDNA using the Mint cDNA synthesis kit, with a TRBC-specific oligonucleotide serving as the primer. Following uracil-DNA glycosylase treatment, a first 18-cycle PCR with universal primers M1SS and BC2_uni_R was performed on all cDNA. Per the original workflow: For normalization, 1 million high-quality reads, each with a distinct molecular identifier, were randomly selected from each sample. Reads with shared molecular identifiers were discarded instead of being binned into consensus sequences. CDR3 identification, clonotype clustering and error correction used MiTCR with a Q25 quality threshold and the strictest error-elimination algorithm. A nonparametric unseen species model with Euler transformation was used to estimate lower-bound total TCR beta diversity. TCRdb reran the public reads through fastp at Q25 and MiXCR, keeping productive beta chains. Identical CDR3 protein sequences are pooled into one entry, listed with their most common genes and DNA. It is TCRdb's table, rather than the study itself, that gives the V and J calls and clone size. This sample is represented by about 800,000 distinct CDR3 sequences; around a quarter of them were singletons. Of the sample, under 4.5% is held by the ten largest clones.

The sample also formed part of further work on T cells of mothers and their children. Reported in the second study: Nine systemically healthy Caucasian individuals served as donors, namely three mothers together with their six children. cDNA synthesis consumed the entire amount of extracted RNA, loaded at around 1.5 ug RNA in each 15 ul reaction. In the second PCR, the M1S primer introduced both the sample barcodes and 2-4 random nucleotides. Over 8.5 million TCR beta CDR3 reads were obtained for each mother, and millions of reads were obtained for each child. Thymic selection similarly shapes TCR recombination output in related and unrelated pairs, with minor effect from inherited differences. Normalized repertoire overlap was always slightly but never significantly higher in related than unrelated mother-child pairs. No persistent microchimeric T cell clones were detected, at a sensitivity of roughly 100 clones per million clonotypes. Deep NGS was used in the study to compare the TCR beta repertoires of mothers and children and to look for features that separate related mother-child pairs from unrelated individuals. Mothers averaged roughly 40 +/- 4 years of age and children averaged approximately 11 +/- 4 years. After adapters were ligated using NEBNext reagents, the libraries underwent 100+100 nt paired-end sequencing on an Illumina HiSeq 2000. To prevent cross-contamination, the mother and child libraries were prepared a month apart and were sequenced in separate runs. Each donor had between about 450,000 and 2,200,000 distinct TCR beta clonotypes identified. Naive TCR beta clonotypes were estimated from low-frequency clonotypes matched to each donor's FACS-determined naive share, without sorting.

Here the chain combines TRBV7-2 and TRBJ2-1, with 15 junctional bases fitting TRBD2. The sequence derives from a boy between 10 and 17 years old in good health. Sample: blood. The CDR3 sequence is CASIPPGLAGGVDEQFF. Here is the DNA: TGTGCCAGCATCCCACCTGGACTAGCGGGAGGGGTAGATGAGCAGTTCTTC.